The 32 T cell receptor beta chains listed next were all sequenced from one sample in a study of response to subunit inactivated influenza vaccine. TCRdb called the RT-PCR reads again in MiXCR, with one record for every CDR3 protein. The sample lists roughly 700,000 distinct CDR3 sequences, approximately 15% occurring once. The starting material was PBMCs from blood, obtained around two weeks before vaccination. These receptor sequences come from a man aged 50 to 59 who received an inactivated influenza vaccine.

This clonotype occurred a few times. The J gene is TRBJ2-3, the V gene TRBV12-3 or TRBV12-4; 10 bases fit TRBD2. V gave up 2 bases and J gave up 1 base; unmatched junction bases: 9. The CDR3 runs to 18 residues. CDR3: CASSLRRASGGRTDTQYF. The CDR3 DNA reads TGTGCCAGCAGTTTAAGGCGGGCTAGCGGGGGCCGCACAGATACGCAGTATTTT.

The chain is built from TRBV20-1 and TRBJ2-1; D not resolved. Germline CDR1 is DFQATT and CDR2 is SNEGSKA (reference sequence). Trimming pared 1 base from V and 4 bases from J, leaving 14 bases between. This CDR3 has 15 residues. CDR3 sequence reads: CSARGARSLYNEQFF. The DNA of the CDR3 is TGCAGTGCTAGAGGCGCCAGGAGCTTATACAATGAGCAGTTCTTC.

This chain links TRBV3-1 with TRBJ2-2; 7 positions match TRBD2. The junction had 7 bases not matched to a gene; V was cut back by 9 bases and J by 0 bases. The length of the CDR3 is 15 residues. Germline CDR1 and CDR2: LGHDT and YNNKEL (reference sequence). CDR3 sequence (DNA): TGTGCCAGTACCCTACGGGGGGCGAACACCGGGGAGCTGTTTTTT. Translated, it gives CASTLRGANTGELFF.

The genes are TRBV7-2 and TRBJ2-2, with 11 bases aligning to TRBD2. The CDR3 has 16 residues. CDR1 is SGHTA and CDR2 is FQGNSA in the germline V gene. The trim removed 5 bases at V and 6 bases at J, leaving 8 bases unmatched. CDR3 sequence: CASSRVAGGPSGELFF. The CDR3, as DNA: TGTGCCAGCAGCCGGGTAGCGGGAGGGCCGTCCGGGGAGCTGTTTTTT. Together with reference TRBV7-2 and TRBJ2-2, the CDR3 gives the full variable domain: GAGVSQSPSNKVTEKGKDVELRCDPISGHTALYWYRQSLGQGLEFLIYFQGNSAPDKSGLPSDRFSAERTGGSVSTLTIQRTQQEDSAVYLCASSRVAGGPSGELFFGEGSRLTVL.

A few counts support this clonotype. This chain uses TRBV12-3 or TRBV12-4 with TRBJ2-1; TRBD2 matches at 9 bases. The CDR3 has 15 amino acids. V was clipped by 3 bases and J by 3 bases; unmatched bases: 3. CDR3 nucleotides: TGTGCCAGCAGTTTTTGGCGGGAGGGCTACAATGAGCAGTTCTTC. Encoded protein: CASSFWREGYNEQFF.

CDR3 loop: CSASSLEVYNEQFF. CDR3 nucleotides: TGCAGTGCTAGTAGCCTAGAGGTCTACAATGAGCAGTTCTTC. This chain connects TRBV20-1 to TRBJ2-1; D is unclear. The CDR3 has 14 amino acids. Germline V lookup: CDR1 DFQATT, CDR2 SNEGSKA (reference sequence). The V end lost 3 bases, the J end lost 3 bases, and 12 bases lay between the germline ends.

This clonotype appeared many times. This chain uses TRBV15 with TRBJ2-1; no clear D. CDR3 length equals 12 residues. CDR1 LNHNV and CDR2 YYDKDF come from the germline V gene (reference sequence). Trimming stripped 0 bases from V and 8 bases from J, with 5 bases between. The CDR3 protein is CATSRDFDEQFF. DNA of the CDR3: TGTGCCACCAGCAGAGATTTCGATGAGCAGTTCTTC.

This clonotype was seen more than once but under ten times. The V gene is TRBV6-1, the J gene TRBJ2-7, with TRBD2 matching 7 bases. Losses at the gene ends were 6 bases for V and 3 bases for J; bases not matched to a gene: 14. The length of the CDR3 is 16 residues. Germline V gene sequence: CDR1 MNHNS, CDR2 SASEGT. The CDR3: CASSQERIGEGYEQYF. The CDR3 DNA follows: TGTGCCAGCAGCCAGGAAAGAATAGGGGAGGGCTACGAGCAGTACTTC.

CDR3 sequence reads: CASSTDPYNEQFF. CDR3 DNA: TGTGCCAGCAGTACGGATCCCTACAATGAGCAGTTCTTC. This rearrangement joins TRBV6-1 to TRBJ2-1; D uncertain. Germline CDR1 is MNHNS and CDR2 is SASEGT. The length of the CDR3 is 13 residues. Trimming pared 5 bases from V and 2 bases from J, leaving 7 bases between.

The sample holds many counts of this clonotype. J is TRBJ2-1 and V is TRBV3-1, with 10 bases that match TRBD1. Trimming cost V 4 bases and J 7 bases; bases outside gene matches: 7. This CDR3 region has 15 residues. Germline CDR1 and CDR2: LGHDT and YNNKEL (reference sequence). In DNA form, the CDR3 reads TGTGCCAGCAGCCGCCGGACAGGGGGTGTGAATGAGCAGTTCTTC. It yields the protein CASSRRTGGVNEQFF.

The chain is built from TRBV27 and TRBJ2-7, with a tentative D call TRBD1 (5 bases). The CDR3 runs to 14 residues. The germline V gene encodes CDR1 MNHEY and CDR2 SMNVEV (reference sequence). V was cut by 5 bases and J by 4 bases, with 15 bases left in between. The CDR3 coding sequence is TGTGCCAGCAGTCCTACGACAGAAGGGTACGAGCAGTACTTC. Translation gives CASSPTTEGYEQYF.

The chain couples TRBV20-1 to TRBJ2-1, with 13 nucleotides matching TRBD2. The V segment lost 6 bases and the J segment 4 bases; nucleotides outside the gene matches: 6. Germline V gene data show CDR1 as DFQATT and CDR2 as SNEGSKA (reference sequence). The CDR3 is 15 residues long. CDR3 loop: CSARTSGGRYNEQFF. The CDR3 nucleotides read TGCAGTGCCCGGACTAGCGGGGGCCGATACAATGAGCAGTTCTTC.

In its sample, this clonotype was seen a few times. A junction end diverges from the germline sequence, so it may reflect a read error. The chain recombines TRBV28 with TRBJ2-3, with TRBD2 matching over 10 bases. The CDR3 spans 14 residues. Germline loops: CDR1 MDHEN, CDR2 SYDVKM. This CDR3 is CAGSGGASTDTQYF. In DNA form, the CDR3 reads TGTGCCGGCAGCGGGGGGGCAAGCACAGATACGCAGTATTTT.

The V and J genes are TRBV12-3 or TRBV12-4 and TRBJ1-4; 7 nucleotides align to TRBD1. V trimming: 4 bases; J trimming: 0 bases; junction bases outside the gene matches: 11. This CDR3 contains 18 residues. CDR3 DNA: TGTGCCAGCAGTTATTCAGGGGAGGGGGCACCAACTAATGAAAAACTGTTTTTT. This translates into CASSYSGEGAPTNEKLFF.

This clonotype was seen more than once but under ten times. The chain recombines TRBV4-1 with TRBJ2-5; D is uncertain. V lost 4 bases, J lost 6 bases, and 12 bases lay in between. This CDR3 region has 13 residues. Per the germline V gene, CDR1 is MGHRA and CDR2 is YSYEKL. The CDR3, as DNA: TGCGCCAGCAGCCGAATCATAGGGCAGACCCAGTACTTC. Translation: CASSRIIGQTQYF.

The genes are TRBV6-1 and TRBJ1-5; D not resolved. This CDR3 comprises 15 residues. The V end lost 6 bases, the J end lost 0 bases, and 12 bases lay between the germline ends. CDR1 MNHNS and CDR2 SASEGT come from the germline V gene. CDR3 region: CASRLDQNSNQPQHF. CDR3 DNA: TGTGCCAGCAGACTGGACCAAAATAGCAATCAGCCCCAGCATTTT.

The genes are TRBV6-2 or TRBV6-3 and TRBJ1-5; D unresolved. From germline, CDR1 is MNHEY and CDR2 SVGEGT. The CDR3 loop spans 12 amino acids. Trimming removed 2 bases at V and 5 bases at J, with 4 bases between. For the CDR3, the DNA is TGTGCCAGCAGTTACGCAGATCAGCCCCAGCATTTT. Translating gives CASSYADQPQHF.

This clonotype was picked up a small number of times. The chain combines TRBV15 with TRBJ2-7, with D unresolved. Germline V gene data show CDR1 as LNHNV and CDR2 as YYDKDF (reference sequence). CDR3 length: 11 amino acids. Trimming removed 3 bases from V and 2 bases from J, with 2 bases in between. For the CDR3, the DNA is TGTGCCACCAGCAGGGCCTACGAGCAGTACTTC. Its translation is CATSRAYEQYF.

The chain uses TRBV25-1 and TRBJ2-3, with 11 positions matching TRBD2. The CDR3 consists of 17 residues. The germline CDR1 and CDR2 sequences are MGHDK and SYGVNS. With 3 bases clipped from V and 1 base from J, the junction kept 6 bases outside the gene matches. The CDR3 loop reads CASSDLGLAEGTDTQYF. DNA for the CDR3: TGTGCCAGCAGTGATTTGGGACTAGCGGAGGGCACAGATACGCAGTATTTT.

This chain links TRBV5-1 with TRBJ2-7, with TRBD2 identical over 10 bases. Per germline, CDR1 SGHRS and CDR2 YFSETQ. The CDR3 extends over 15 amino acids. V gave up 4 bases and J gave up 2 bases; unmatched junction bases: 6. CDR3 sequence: CASSIHSGGTYEQYF. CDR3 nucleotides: TGCGCCAGCAGCATCCATAGCGGGGGGACCTACGAGCAGTACTTC.

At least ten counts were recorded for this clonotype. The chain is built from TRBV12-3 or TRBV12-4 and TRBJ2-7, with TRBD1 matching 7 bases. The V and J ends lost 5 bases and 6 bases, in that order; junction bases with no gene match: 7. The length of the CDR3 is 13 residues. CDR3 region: CASSKGTAVEQYF. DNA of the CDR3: TGTGCCAGCAGTAAGGGGACAGCTGTCGAGCAGTACTTC.

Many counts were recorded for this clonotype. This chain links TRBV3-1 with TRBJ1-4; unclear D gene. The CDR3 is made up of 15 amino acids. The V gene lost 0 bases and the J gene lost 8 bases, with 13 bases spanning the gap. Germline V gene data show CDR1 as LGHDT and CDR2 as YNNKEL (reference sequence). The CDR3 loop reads CASSQEGLGGEKLFF. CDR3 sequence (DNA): TGTGCCAGCAGCCAAGAGGGGTTGGGAGGCGAAAAACTGTTTTTT.

DNA for the CDR3: TGTGCCAGCAGTTTAAATGACAGGGGAGAGCAGTACTTC. This sequence encodes CASSLNDRGEQYF. The rearrangement links TRBV12-3 or TRBV12-4 to TRBJ2-7; 8 bases map to TRBD1. The V and J ends lost 2 bases and 7 bases, in that order; junction bases with no gene match: 4. This CDR3 has 13 residues.

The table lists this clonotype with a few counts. The DNA of the CDR3 is TGTGCCAGCGGCCGGGGAGATTCACCCCTCCACTTT. Translated, it gives CASGRGDSPLHF. This sequence joins TRBV5-4 and TRBJ1-6; D not certain. The length of the CDR3 is 12 residues. V lost 7 bases, J lost 8 bases, and 10 bases lay in between. Germline-derived CDR1 and CDR2 are SGHNT and YYREEE (reference sequence).

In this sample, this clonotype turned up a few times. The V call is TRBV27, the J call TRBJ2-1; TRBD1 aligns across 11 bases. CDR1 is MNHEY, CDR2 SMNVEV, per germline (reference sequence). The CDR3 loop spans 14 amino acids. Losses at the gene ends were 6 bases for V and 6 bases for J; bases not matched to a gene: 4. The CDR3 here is CASSGDRGGNEQFF. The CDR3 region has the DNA TGTGCCAGCAGCGGGGACAGGGGGGGCAATGAGCAGTTCTTC.

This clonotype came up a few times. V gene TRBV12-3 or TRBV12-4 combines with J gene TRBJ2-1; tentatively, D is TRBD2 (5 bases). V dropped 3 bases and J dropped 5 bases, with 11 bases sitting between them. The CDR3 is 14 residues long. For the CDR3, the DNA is TGTGCCAGCAGTTTCTTGAGGGATCACAATGAGCAGTTCTTC. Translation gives CASSFLRDHNEQFF.

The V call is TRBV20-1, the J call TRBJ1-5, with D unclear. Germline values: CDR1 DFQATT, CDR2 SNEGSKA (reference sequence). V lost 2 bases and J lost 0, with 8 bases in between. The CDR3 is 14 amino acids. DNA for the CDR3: TGCAGTGCTAGATGGGGAAATAGCAATCAGCCCCAGCATTTT. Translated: CSARWGNSNQPQHF.

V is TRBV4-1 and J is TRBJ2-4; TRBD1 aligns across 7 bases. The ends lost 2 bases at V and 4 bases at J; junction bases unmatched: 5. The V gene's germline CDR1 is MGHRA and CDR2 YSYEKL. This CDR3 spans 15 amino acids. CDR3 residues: CASSQYPGQKNIQYF. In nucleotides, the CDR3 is TGCGCCAGCAGCCAATACCCGGGACAGAAAAACATTCAGTACTTC.

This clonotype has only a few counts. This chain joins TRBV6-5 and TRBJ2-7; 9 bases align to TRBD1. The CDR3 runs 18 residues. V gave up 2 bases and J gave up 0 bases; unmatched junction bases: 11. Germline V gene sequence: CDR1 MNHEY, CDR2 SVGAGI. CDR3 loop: CASSYPRGQGYSSYEQYF. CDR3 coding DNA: TGTGCCAGCAGTTACCCGAGGGGACAGGGCTACTCCTCCTACGAGCAGTACTTC.

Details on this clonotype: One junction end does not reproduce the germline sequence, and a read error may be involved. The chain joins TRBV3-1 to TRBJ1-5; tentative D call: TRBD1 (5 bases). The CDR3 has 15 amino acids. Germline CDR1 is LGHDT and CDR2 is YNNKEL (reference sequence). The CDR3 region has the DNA TGTGCCAGCACCCAATCCCTAGGGGCAAGTCAGCCCCAGCATTTT. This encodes CASTQSLGASQPQHF.

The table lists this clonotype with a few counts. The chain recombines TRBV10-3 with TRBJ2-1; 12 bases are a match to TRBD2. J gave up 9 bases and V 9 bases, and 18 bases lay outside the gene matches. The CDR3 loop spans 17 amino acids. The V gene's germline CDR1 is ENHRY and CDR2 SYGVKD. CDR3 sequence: CAMHNQELTSGSPEQFF. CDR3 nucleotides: TGTGCCATGCACAACCAAGAATTGACTAGCGGGAGCCCTGAGCAGTTCTTC.

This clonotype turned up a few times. CDR3 loop: CASRTSGARGETQYF. The CDR3 region has the DNA TGTGCCAGCAGAACTAGCGGGGCACGAGGAGAGACCCAGTACTTC. The gene calls are TRBV2 and TRBJ2-5, with 10 bases identical to TRBD2. This CDR3 is built from 15 residues. From germline, CDR1 is SNHLY and CDR2 FYNNEI. J lost 4 bases, V lost 6 bases, and 8 bases had no gene match.